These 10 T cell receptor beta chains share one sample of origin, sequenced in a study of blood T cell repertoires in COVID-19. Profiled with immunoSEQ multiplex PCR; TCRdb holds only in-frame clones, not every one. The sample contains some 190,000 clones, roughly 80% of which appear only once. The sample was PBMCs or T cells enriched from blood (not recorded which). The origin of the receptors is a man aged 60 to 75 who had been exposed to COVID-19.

In DNA, the CDR3 is TGTGCCAGCAGCCCCCCCAGCGGGATCAACGAGCAGTACTTC. Its protein is CASSPPSGINEQYF. The V and J genes are TRBV3-1 (or the pseudogene TRBV3-2) and TRBJ2-7, with 7 nucleotides matching TRBD2. Per germline, CDR1 LGHDT and CDR2 YNNKEL (reference sequence). The V segment lost 4 bases and the J segment 5 bases; nucleotides outside the gene matches: 8. CDR3 length: 14 residues.

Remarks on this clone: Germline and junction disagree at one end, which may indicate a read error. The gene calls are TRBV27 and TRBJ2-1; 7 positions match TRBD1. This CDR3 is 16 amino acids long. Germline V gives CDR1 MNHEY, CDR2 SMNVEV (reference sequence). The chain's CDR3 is CASSLSLTGNRNEQFF. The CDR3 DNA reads TGTGCCAGCAGTCTATCCCTGACAGGGAACCGCAATGAGCAGTTCTTC.

The CDR3 loop is CASSLGQGNYGYTF. CDR3 in DNA: TGTGCCAGCAGCTTGGGGCAGGGAAACTATGGCTACACCTTC. The V call is TRBV5-8, the J call TRBJ1-2, with D possibly matching TRBD1 (5 bases). Trimming left V 0 bases short and J 2 bases short, with 8 bases between. This CDR3 region has 14 residues. Germline V CDR1 and CDR2: SGHTS, YDEGEE. The variable domain in full, with the rest retrieved from reference TRBV5-8 and TRBJ1-2, is EAGVTQSPTHLIKTRGQQATLRCSPISGHTSVYWYQQALGLGLQFLLWYDEGEERNRGNFPPRFSGRQFPNYSSELNVNALELEDSALYLCASSLGQGNYGYTFGSGTRLTVV.

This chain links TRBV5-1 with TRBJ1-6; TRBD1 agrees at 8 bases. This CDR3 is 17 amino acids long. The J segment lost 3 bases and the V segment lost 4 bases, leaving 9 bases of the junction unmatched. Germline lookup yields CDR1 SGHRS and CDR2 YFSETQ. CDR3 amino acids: CASSPELTGGYNSPLHF. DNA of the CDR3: TGCGCCAGCAGCCCTGAACTTACAGGGGGCTATAATTCACCCCTCCACTTT.

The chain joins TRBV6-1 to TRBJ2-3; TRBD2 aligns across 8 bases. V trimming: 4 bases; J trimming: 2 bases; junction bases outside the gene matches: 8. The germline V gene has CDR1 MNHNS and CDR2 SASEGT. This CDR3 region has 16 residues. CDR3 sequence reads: CASSARAAGVTDTQYF. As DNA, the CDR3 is TGTGCCAGCAGTGCCCGCGCAGCGGGGGTCACAGATACGCAGTATTTT.

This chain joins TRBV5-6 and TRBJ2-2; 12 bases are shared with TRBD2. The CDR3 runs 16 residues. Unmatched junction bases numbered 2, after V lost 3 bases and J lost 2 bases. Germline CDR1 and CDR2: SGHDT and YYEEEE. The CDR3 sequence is CASSWGLAGNTGELFF. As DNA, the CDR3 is TGTGCCAGCAGCTGGGGACTAGCGGGTAACACCGGGGAGCTGTTTTTT.

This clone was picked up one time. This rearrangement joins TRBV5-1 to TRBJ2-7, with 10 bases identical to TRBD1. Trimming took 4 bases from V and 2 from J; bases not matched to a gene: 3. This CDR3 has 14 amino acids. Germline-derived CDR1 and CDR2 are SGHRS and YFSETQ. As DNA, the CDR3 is TGCGCCAGCAGCGGCGGACAGGGGGCCTACGAGCAGTACTTC. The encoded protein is CASSGGQGAYEQYF.

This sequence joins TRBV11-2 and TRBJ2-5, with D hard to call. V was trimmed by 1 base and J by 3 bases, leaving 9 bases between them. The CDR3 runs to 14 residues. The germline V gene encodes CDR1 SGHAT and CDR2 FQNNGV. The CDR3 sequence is CASSLGAFEETQYF. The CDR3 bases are TGTGCCAGCAGCTTAGGGGCGTTTGAAGAGACCCAGTACTTC. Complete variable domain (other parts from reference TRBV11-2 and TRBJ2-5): EAGVAQSPRYKIIEKRQSVAFWCNPISGHATLYWYQQILGQGPKLLIQFQNNGVVDDSQLPKDRFSAERLKGVDSTLKIQPAKLEDSAVYLCASSLGAFEETQYFGPGTRLLVL.

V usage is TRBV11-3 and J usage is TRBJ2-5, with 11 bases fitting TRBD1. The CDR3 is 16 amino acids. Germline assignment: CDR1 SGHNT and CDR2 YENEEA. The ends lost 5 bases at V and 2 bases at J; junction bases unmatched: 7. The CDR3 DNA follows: TGTGCCAGCAGCCCGAGGACAGGGGGCAGGCAAGAGACCCAGTACTTC. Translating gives CASSPRTGGRQETQYF. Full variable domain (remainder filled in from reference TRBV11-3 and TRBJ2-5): EAGVVQSPRYKIIEKKQPVAFWCNPISGHNTLYWYLQNLGQGPELLIRYENEEAVDDSQLPKDRFSAERLKGVDSTLKIQPAELGDSAVYLCASSPRTGGRQETQYFGPGTRLLVL.

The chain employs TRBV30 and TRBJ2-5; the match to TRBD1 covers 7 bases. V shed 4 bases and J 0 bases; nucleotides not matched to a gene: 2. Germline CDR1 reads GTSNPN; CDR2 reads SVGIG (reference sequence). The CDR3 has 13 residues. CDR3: CAWIQGNQETQYF. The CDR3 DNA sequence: TGTGCCTGGATACAGGGGAACCAAGAGACCCAGTACTTC. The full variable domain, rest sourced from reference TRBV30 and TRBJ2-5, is SQTIHQWPATLVQPVGSPLSLECTVEGTSNPNLYWYRQAAGRGLQLLFYSVGIGQISSEVPQNLSASRPQDRQFILSSKKLLLSDSGFYLCAWIQGNQETQYFGPGTRLLVL.